Presented here are 28 T cell receptor beta chains from one specimen sequenced in a study of cytotoxic CD8 clonotypes in ibrutinib-treated CLL listed by TCRdb under 2021. To prepare the library, the immunoSEQ multiplex PCR assay was applied. Held by TCRdb, this immuneACCESS table contains in-frame sequences only and omits some clones. Under half of the omission traces to an unresolved V gene where checked; the cause of the rest is unknown. The sample data list about 140,000 clones, and under 95% of these were observed just once. In total, the top ten clones hold approximately 11% of the sample. Read against the paper, the sample's time point label means: 12 months on ibrutinib. The specimen comprised PBMCs, sampled after 12 months of ibrutinib treatment. The source is a human donor with chronic lymphocytic leukemia.

The CDR3 region is CASSFRHPNTEAFF. In DNA, the CDR3 is TGTGCCAGCAGTTTCCGGCACCCGAACACTGAAGCTTTCTTT. The chain couples TRBV28 to TRBJ1-1; D unclear. This CDR3 is 14 amino acids long. Trimming stripped 3 bases from V and 1 base from J, with 9 bases between. CDR1 is MDHEN, CDR2 SYDVKM, per germline.

V gene TRBV18 combines with J gene TRBJ1-1, with D tentatively TRBD1 (6 bases). The CDR3 is 14 amino acids. Trimming left V 6 bases short and J 4 bases short, with 15 bases between. Germline V gives CDR1 KGHSH, CDR2 LQKENI. Written as DNA, the CDR3 is TGTGCCAGCTCCCCCGGACAGAGAGGCACTGAAGCTTTCTTT. Its translation: CASSPGQRGTEAFF.

V and J are TRBV6-1 and TRBJ2-7, with TRBD1 matching over 9 bases. This CDR3 contains 15 residues. Germline V CDR1 and CDR2: MNHNS, SASEGT. V dropped 2 bases and J dropped 2; count of bases not matched to a gene: 4. The CDR3 DNA reads TGTGCCAGCAGTGAACGTACAGGGGGCACCTACGAGCAGTACTTC. Protein sequence: CASSERTGGTYEQYF.

This clone was detected once. The chain's CDR3 is CASSQDWTGTDEKLFF. DNA of the CDR3: TGCGCCAGCAGCCAAGATTGGACAGGGACGGATGAAAAACTGTTTTTT. The chain has TRBV4-3 and TRBJ1-4, with 8 bases matching TRBD1. V was clipped by 0 bases and J by 6 bases; unmatched bases: 6. CDR3 length: 16 amino acids. Germline CDR1 and CDR2: LGHNA and YSLEER.

V gene TRBV19 combines with J gene TRBJ1-5; unclear D gene. The CDR3 contains 13 residues. Trimming cost V 5 bases and J 3 bases, with 8 bases left between them. Germline loops: CDR1 LNHDA, CDR2 SQIVND (reference sequence). The CDR3 region has the DNA TGTGCCAGTAGTCCCGGTGTCAATCAGCCCCAGCATTTT. It codes for CASSPGVNQPQHF.

The chain uses TRBV7-9 and TRBJ2-5; either TRBD1 or TRBD2 may supply D (5 bases each). Trimming removed 5 bases at V and 5 bases at J, with 12 bases between. The germline V gene encodes CDR1 SEHNR and CDR2 FQNEAQ (reference sequence). This CDR3 comprises 13 residues. CDR3 sequence reads: CASSPRGPETQYF. Here the CDR3 DNA reads TGTGCCAGCAGCCCGAGGGGCCCCGAGACCCAGTACTTC.

The chain uses TRBV6-5 and TRBJ2-7, with 8 bases fitting TRBD1. The trim removed 6 bases at V and 5 bases at J, leaving 9 bases unmatched. CDR1 is MNHEY, CDR2 SVGAGI, per germline. This CDR3 is built from 14 residues. CDR3 loop: CASSRADRGNEQYF. Written as DNA, the CDR3 is TGTGCCAGCAGCCGAGCCGACAGGGGCAACGAGCAGTACTTC.

The rearrangement uses TRBV5-6 and TRBJ1-5, with D uncertain. CDR1 is SGHDT and CDR2 is YYEEEE in the germline V gene. This CDR3 comprises 16 residues. With 0 bases removed from V and 7 bases from J, the gap between germline ends came to 17 bases. The CDR3 reads CASSLAPIGVNQPQHF. CDR3 sequence (DNA): TGTGCCAGCAGCTTGGCCCCGATAGGAGTCAACCAGCCCCAGCATTTT.

The V and J genes are TRBV19 and TRBJ2-2; TRBD1 aligns across 7 bases. Germline CDR1 LNHDA, CDR2 SQIVND (reference sequence). CDR3 length equals 18 residues. Trimming at V came to 0 bases and at J to 0 bases, leaving 7 bases not matched to a gene. The CDR3 bases are TGTGCCAGTAGTATAGATTCGAGACAGGGTGCGAACACCGGGGAGCTGTTTTTT. Its translation is CASSIDSRQGANTGELFF. The full variable domain, its missing parts supplied by reference TRBV19 and TRBJ2-2, is DGGITQSPKYLFRKEGQNVTLSCEQNLNHDAMYWYRQDPGQGLRLIYYSQIVNDFQKGDIAEGYSVSREKKESFPLTVTSAQKNPTAFYLCASSIDSRQGANTGELFFGEGSRLTVL.

Here the CDR3 DNA reads TGTGCCAGCAGCCGCGGAAGCTCCTACAATGAGCAGTTCTTC. Its translation is CASSRGSSYNEQFF. V gene TRBV13 combines with J gene TRBJ2-1; no firm D call. V was shortened by 5 bases and J by 0 bases, with 8 bases between the two germline ends. Germline CDR1 and CDR2: PRHDT and FYEKMQ (reference sequence). This CDR3 has 14 residues.

The chain carries TRBV28 and TRBJ2-7, with D tentatively TRBD2 (5 bases). Trimming pared 2 bases from V and 3 bases from J, leaving 5 bases between. The CDR3 covers 12 residues. Germline values: CDR1 MDHEN, CDR2 SYDVKM. CDR3: CASSLSGYEQYF. The CDR3 nucleotides are TGTGCCAGCAGTTTAAGCGGCTACGAGCAGTACTTC.

This clone has just one count. This chain connects TRBV6-7 to TRBJ2-7; 9 bases fit TRBD2. TRBV6-7 is an ORF, with its function uncertain. The CDR3 sequence is 14 residues long. With 11 bases clipped from V and 0 bases from J, the junction kept 8 bases outside the gene matches. The CDR3: CARRASGDSYEQYF. CDR3 sequence (DNA): TGTGCCCGCCGGGCTAGCGGGGACTCCTACGAGCAGTACTTC.

The V gene is TRBV5-6, the J gene TRBJ2-3, with 7 bases matching TRBD2. Germline loops: CDR1 SGHDT, CDR2 YYEEEE. V was pared by 6 bases and J by 0 bases, with 4 bases of the junction left unmatched. The CDR3 loop spans 14 amino acids. CDR3 in amino acids: CASTLSGSTDTQYF. CDR3 nucleotides: TGTGCCAGCACCCTTAGCGGGAGCACAGATACGCAGTATTTT. Variable domain in full (rest from reference TRBV5-6 and TRBJ2-3): DAGVTQSPTHLIKTRGQQVTLRCSPKSGHDTVSWYQQALGQGPQFIFQYYEEEERQRGNFPDRFSGHQFPNYSSELNVNALLLGDSALYLCASTLSGSTDTQYFGPGTRLTVL.

The chain couples TRBV5-4 to TRBJ2-3; no definite D call. Germline values: CDR1 SGHNT, CDR2 YYREEE (reference sequence). The V end lost 1 base, the J end lost 3 bases, and 6 bases lay between the germline ends. This CDR3 is 13 amino acids long. CDR3 residues: CASSLLGTDTQYF. The CDR3 DNA sequence: TGTGCCAGCAGCTTGTTGGGGACAGATACGCAGTATTTT.

This rearrangement joins TRBV30 to TRBJ1-5, with a tentative D call TRBD1 (5 bases). Trimming took 3 bases from V and 5 from J, leaving 11 bases between them. Looked up from germline, CDR1 is GTSNPN and CDR2 is SVGIG (reference sequence). The CDR3 covers 13 residues. This CDR3 reads CAWSSGGDQPQHF. CDR3 DNA sequence: TGTGCCTGGAGCTCCGGAGGGGATCAGCCCCAGCATTTT.

The chain has TRBV28 and TRBJ1-5, with TRBD1 identical over 9 bases. The CDR3 has 15 residues. V trimming: 4 bases; J trimming: 6 bases; junction bases outside the gene matches: 7. Germline values: CDR1 MDHEN, CDR2 SYDVKM. CDR3 residues: CASSWGQGGFQPQHF. Written as DNA, the CDR3 is TGTGCCAGCAGTTGGGGACAGGGTGGTTTTCAGCCCCAGCATTTT.

Regarding this clone: Other DNA sequences in this specimen translate into the identical CDR3. The chain uses TRBV2 and TRBJ2-2; D is perhaps TRBD2 (5 bases). The ends were cut back, 3 bases at V and 2 bases at J, with 10 bases in the middle. CDR1 is SNHLY and CDR2 is FYNNEI in the germline V gene. The CDR3 covers 15 residues. The CDR3 protein is CASSDGLANTGELFF. In DNA form, the CDR3 reads TGTGCCAGCAGTGATGGGCTAGCTAACACCGGGGAGCTGTTTTTT.

The chain employs TRBV4-1 and TRBJ2-7; tentatively, D is TRBD2 (6 bases). Between the trimmed V and J ends, which lost 0 bases and 6 bases, there was a span of 18 bases. Germline CDR1 is MGHRA and CDR2 is YSYEKL. The CDR3 is 16 amino acids. CDR3 bases: TGCGCCAGCAGCCAAGATTCGGCGGGACCCAGCGGCGAGCAGTACTTC. Its protein product is CASSQDSAGPSGEQYF.

This clone occurred once. The V and J genes are TRBV27 and TRBJ2-7; no clear D gene. Germline-derived CDR1 and CDR2 are MNHEY and SMNVEV (reference sequence). The CDR3 loop spans 11 amino acids. The V end was cut by 6 bases, the J end by 3 bases, with 6 bases between. The CDR3 spells CASSGFYEQYF. CDR3 in DNA: TGTGCCAGCAGCGGCTTCTACGAGCAGTACTTC.

J is TRBJ2-1 and V is TRBV7-2; 14 nucleotides match TRBD2. The trim removed 5 bases at V and 9 bases at J, leaving 6 bases unmatched. The germline V gene encodes CDR1 SGHTA and CDR2 FQGNSA. The CDR3 is 15 residues long. The CDR3 is CASSQTSGRASEQFF. CDR3 nucleotides: TGTGCCAGCAGCCAGACTAGCGGGAGGGCCAGTGAGCAGTTCTTC.

V gene TRBV7-9 combines with J gene TRBJ2-5; D may correspond to TRBD1 or TRBD2 (5 bases each). This CDR3 spans 13 amino acids. Trimming left V 5 bases short and J 3 bases short, with 10 bases between. The V gene's germline CDR1 is SEHNR and CDR2 FQNEAQ (reference sequence). The CDR3 loop is CASSPGTEETQYF. In DNA, the CDR3 is TGTGCCAGCAGCCCCGGGACGGAAGAGACCCAGTACTTC.

The chain recombines TRBV27 with TRBJ2-7; TRBD2 matches 13 bases. This CDR3 is 17 amino acids long. Germline lookup yields CDR1 MNHEY and CDR2 SMNVEV (reference sequence). Trimming cost V 4 bases and J 2 bases; bases outside gene matches: 8. In nucleotides, the CDR3 is TGTGCCAGCAGTTCGACTAGCGGGAGGCCTCAGACCTACGAGCAGTACTTC. This translates into CASSSTSGRPQTYEQYF.

The V gene is TRBV11-3, the J gene TRBJ1-1; D ambiguous. The length of the CDR3 is 13 residues. Germline CDR1 SGHNT, CDR2 YENEEA. V lost 2 bases to trimming and J lost 5 bases, with 9 bases between them. The CDR3 DNA sequence: TGTGCCAGCAGCTTAAAGGGAGATACTGAAGCTTTCTTT. It is translated as CASSLKGDTEAFF. Complete variable domain (other parts from reference TRBV11-3 and TRBJ1-1): EAGVVQSPRYKIIEKKQPVAFWCNPISGHNTLYWYLQNLGQGPELLIRYENEEAVDDSQLPKDRFSAERLKGVDSTLKIQPAELGDSAVYLCASSLKGDTEAFFGQGTRLTVV.

The rearrangement links TRBV15 to TRBJ1-5; D unclear. Germline lookup yields CDR1 LNHNV and CDR2 YYDKDF (reference sequence). With 0 bases removed from V and 0 bases from J, the gap between germline ends came to 6 bases. The CDR3 has 15 residues. Here the CDR3 reads CATSRERYSNQPQHF. As DNA, the CDR3 is TGTGCCACCAGCAGAGAACGCTATAGCAATCAGCCCCAGCATTTT.

V usage is TRBV7-3 and J usage is TRBJ1-1; perhaps TRBD1 as D (6 bases). The CDR3 is made up of 13 amino acids. Germline V gene data show CDR1 as SGHTA and CDR2 as FQGTGA. The V end lost 2 bases, the J end lost 5 bases, and 9 bases lay between the germline ends. The DNA for the CDR3 is TGTGCCAGCAGCTTAGGGGGGCAAACTGAAGCTTTCTTT. Translating it yields CASSLGGQTEAFF.

J is TRBJ1-2 and V is TRBV15, with D uncertain. Trimming removed 0 bases at V and 0 bases at J, with 8 bases between. Looked up from germline, CDR1 is LNHNV and CDR2 is YYDKDF (reference sequence). The CDR3 sequence is 15 residues long. The CDR3 sequence: CATSRDVSANYGYTF. In DNA, the CDR3 is TGTGCCACCAGCAGAGATGTAAGCGCTAACTATGGCTACACCTTC.

The V gene is TRBV19, the J gene TRBJ2-2, with D possibly being TRBD2 (6 bases). The CDR3 extends over 16 amino acids. With 4 bases removed from V and 1 base from J, the gap between germline ends came to 13 bases. CDR1 is LNHDA and CDR2 is SQIVND in the germline V gene (reference sequence). CDR3 in DNA: TGTGCCAGTAGTACTAGGAGGGTGGGGAACACCGGGGAGCTGTTTTTT. Protein: CASSTRRVGNTGELFF.

V and J are TRBV28 and TRBJ1-2; D uncertain. The CDR3 has 13 residues. Trimming cost V 2 bases and J 6 bases, with 10 bases left between them. The germline V gene encodes CDR1 MDHEN and CDR2 SYDVKM. The CDR3 reads CASSLIWGNGYTF. The CDR3 DNA is TGTGCCAGCAGTTTAATATGGGGTAATGGCTACACCTTC.